Listed below are T cell receptor beta chains from one sample, sequenced in a study of T cell responses to AZD1222 COVID-19 vaccine. Some clones are missing from TCRdb's copy, which holds only in-frame ones; the method was immunoSEQ multiplex PCR. The sample yields tens of thousands of clones, around 80% seen once. Sequencing used peripheral blood, obtained 28 days after the second AZD1222 dose. These receptors were obtained from an adult who received the AZD1222 COVID-19 vaccine. The CDR3 runs from the conserved cysteine through the conserved F or W. Expanded clones get a size class; other rows say once, few or many, or leave the size out.

j_call clone_size v_call cdr3_aa
TRBJ1-4 - TRBV7-8 CASSYGTGYEELFF
TRBJ1-1 - TRBV29-1 CSVGGDTEAFF
TRBJ2-2 once TRBV6-8 CATYSLIGVVGRAGENDTGELFF
TRBJ2-7 - TRBV6-1 CASSETDSYEQYF
TRBJ2-1 - TRBV4-3 CASSQNPSSYNEQFF
TRBJ1-2 - TRBV6-5 CASRSRTPANYGYTF
TRBJ1-6 - TRBV2 CASRGDTGYNSPLHF
TRBJ2-1 - TRBV11-1 CASSLGMGTRYNEQFF
TRBJ2-1 once TRBV27 CASSLWQGKGNEQFF
TRBJ1-6 - TRBV6-6 CASRDRGLHF
TRBJ1-2 once TRBV30 CAWSVSLQNYGYTF
TRBJ2-1 few TRBV4-3 CASSQDFSPADEQFF
TRBJ1-3 - TRBV3-1/TRBV3-2 CASRSDGSSGNTIYF
TRBJ2-3 - TRBV6-4 CASSETTVNTDTQYF
TRBJ2-7 - TRBV19 CASSIGLAASYEQYF
TRBJ2-1 - TRBV7-6 CASSSLSGGTGSSYNEQFF
TRBJ2-1 - TRBV4-3 CASSHERQRNEQFF
TRBJ2-1 - TRBV30 CAWSPGTSGREQFF
TRBJ2-7 - TRBV7-2 CASSSPSPGTGNYEQYF
TRBJ2-5 - TRBV7-6 CASSLVGTGRGQGETQYF
TRBJ2-7 - TRBV9 CASSVGDSPYEQYF
TRBJ1-1 - TRBV29-1 CSVEGPHSGAEAFF
TRBJ2-2 few TRBV15 CATSRAAGNTGELFF
TRBJ2-1 - TRBV3-1/TRBV3-2 CASMSPRTLEQFF
TRBJ2-1 - TRBV7-6 CASSSILAGDRDEQFF
TRBJ2-4 - TRBV28 CASSGLSGDGIQYF
TRBJ2-7 - TRBV5-1 CASSLGLAGVGEQYF
TRBJ1-6 - TRBV25-1 CASSEPTGTLGSPLHF
TRBJ2-2 few TRBV7-2 CASSLTIAANTGELFF
TRBJ2-3 once TRBV9 CASSVSPGGDTQYF
TRBJ1-1 - TRBV27 CASSLGRVGNTEAFF
TRBJ2-4 once TRBV28 CASSPPGLAGVGLAKNIQYF
TRBJ1-2 - TRBV6-5 CASSKDRNYGYTF
TRBJ2-1 few TRBV10-3 CAISESPGASGSLEQFF
TRBJ2-1 - TRBV15 CATSRLRDYNEQFF
TRBJ2-7 - TRBV6-2/TRBV6-3 CASSDGPRYEQYF
TRBJ2-7 - TRBV28 CASSSALAGVDEQYF
TRBJ1-2 - TRBV10-3 CAISEGWTEWGYTF
TRBJ1-1 - TRBV18 CASSRTGINTEAFF
TRBJ1-3 - TRBV19 CASRTGVSFGNTIYF
TRBJ2-7 few TRBV27 CASSLTEYSTYEQYF
TRBJ2-3 - TRBV5-5 CASSWVPGTSGRTDTQYF
TRBJ2-7 - TRBV6-6 CASSYEVDGEQYF
TRBJ2-6 few TRBV19 CASSMAGAGANVLTF
TRBJ1-1 - TRBV28 CASSLSPGQGATEAFF
TRBJ2-7 - TRBV5-6 CASSINQGYEQYF
TRBJ1-5 - TRBV6-7 CASILRSNQPQHF
TRBJ2-2 few TRBV29-1 CSVMQGGSVTGELFF
TRBJ2-5 - TRBV20-1 CSARYRETQYF
TRBJ2-2 - TRBV5-1 CASSLDQGASTGELFF
TRBJ1-1 - TRBV24-1 CATSPAGIGMNTEAFF
TRBJ2-7 once TRBV5-4 CASSLGQRYEQYF
TRBJ2-3 - TRBV2 CASSNGQGGGDTQYF
TRBJ2-7 - TRBV7-9 CASSPPGVFPLYEQYF
TRBJ1-5 - TRBV27 CASSPSGGLQPQHF
TRBJ1-2 - TRBV7-2 CASSLALRAVGGYTF
TRBJ2-7 - TRBV30 CAWSKVGLPYEQYF
TRBJ2-4 - TRBV23-1 CASRPPAQEGNIQYF
TRBJ1-5 - TRBV10-3 CATKRRPDQDQPQHF